This T cell receptor (beta chain) comes out of a study of blood T cell repertoires in COVID-19. The germline gives CDR1 SGDLS, CDR2 YYNGEE. The CDR3 spans 14 residues. V lost 0 bases, J lost 7 bases, and 11 bases lay in between. Using immunoSEQ multiplex PCR, the repertoire was profiled, and TCRdb retains in-frame clones only, with some absent. This sample carries about 400,000 clones, approximately 88% of them seen once, and the ten largest clones take approximately 2.1%. The sequence derives from a woman aged 40 to 50 with acute COVID-19. The sequenced material came from PBMCs or T cells enriched from blood (not recorded which). This rearrangement joins TRBV9 to TRBJ1-5; possibly TRBD1 for D (5 bases). The CDR3 DNA reads TGTGCCAGCAGCGTAGAAGGGGTGGGACAGCCCCAGCATTTT. Its protein is CASSVEGVGQPQHF.